The clone carrying this TCR beta chain appeared a few times. No antigen is known for it. The data were taken from a study of vaccination effects on CD4 cells after COVID-19. Subsequent to roughly 9 days of culture, CD4+ T cells were isolated. As their vaccination, participants received two doses of either BNT162b2 or mRNA-1273. Half the medium was replaced with IL-2 medium on days 3 and 7. Clones were read by immunoSEQ multiplex PCR, and TCRdb kept only the in-frame ones, dropping some. The data show about 73,000 clones, nearly 75% seen once. CDR3 length: 13 residues. V was cut by 3 bases and J by 4 bases, with 7 bases left in between. CDR1 and CDR2 from the germline V gene are SGHTA and FQGNSA.

Material: CD4+ T cells from PBMCs cultured without peptide, obtained after COVID-19 vaccination. The V gene is TRBV7-2, the J gene TRBJ1-5; D is possibly TRBD1 (5 bases). The sequence was obtained from a human donor who received a COVID-19 vaccine. CDR3 residues: CASSLTVNQPQHF. The DNA of the CDR3 is TGTGCCAGCAGCTTGACAGTGAATCAGCCCCAGCATTTT. Based on the CDR3 plus reference TRBV7-2 and TRBJ1-5, the full variable domain is GAGVSQSPSNKVTEKGKDVELRCDPISGHTALYWYRQSLGQGLEFLIYFQGNSAPDKSGLPSDRFSAERTGGSVSTLTIQRTQQEDSAVYLCASSLTVNQPQHFGDGTRLSIL.